This is a list of T cell receptor beta chains from one sample in a study of T cell repertoires in cytomegalovirus infection. Their specific antigens are unknown. A single record per CDR3 protein comes from TCRdb applying MiXCR to the reads. The sample shows some 560,000 distinct CDR3 sequences, 40% of them seen only once. The sample consisted of cultured PBMCs, taken from culture after CMV antigen stimulation. These receptors all come from a human donor in good health (CMV status not recorded). Some clones in this sample may be carry-over from other donors' samples. Each CDR3 is given with its conserved first and last residue. Each record gives: V gene, J gene, clone size, D gene, CDR3 DNA, CDR3 protein. D genes are given only for firm matches. Part of the rows lack a size; the others show once, few, many or a class for expanded clones.

TRBV7-2	TRBJ2-1	few	NA	TGTGCCAGCAGCCTTAGGTTCGGCAATGAGCAGTTCTTC	CASSLRFGNEQFF
TRBV6-6	TRBJ1-1	few	NA	TGTGCCAGCAGCGTGCAAGATGAAGCTTTCTTT	CASSVQDEAFF
TRBV19	TRBJ1-1	NA	NA	TGTGTCAGTAGTATGGGGGAGTTGAACACTGAAGCTTTCTTT	CVSSMGELNTEAFF
TRBV28	TRBJ2-7	NA	TRBD1	TGTGCCAGCATCCCCGGGACAGGGGGGGGTTCTAACGAGCAGTACTTC	CASIPGTGGGSNEQYF
TRBV7-2	TRBJ2-3	NA	NA	TGTGCCAGCAGCAACCAGGGGTGGCTACAAGATACGCAGTATTTT	CASSNQGWLQDTQYF
TRBV7-8	TRBJ2-1	NA	TRBD2	TGTGCCAGCAGCTTCCAACTAGCGGGGAAAGACAATGAGCAGTTCTTC	CASSFQLAGKDNEQFF
TRBV7-6	TRBJ2-5	NA	NA	TGTGCCAGCAGCTTAGCCCTTAGCCCAGAGACCCAGTACTTC	CASSLALSPETQYF
TRBV4-1	TRBJ2-1	few	TRBD2	TGTGCCAGCAGCCGCGAGCGGGGGGGCGGAAATGAGCAGTTCTTC	CASSRERGGGNEQFF
TRBV7-6	TRBJ2-5	NA	NA	TGTGCCAGCAGCTTAGCCCAAAGTCCGGTGGGAGAGACCCAGTACTTC	CASSLAQSPVGETQYF
TRBV12-3/TRBV12-4	TRBJ2-3	few	TRBD2	TGTGCCAGCAGTGGACTAGCTCCCACAGATACGCAGTATTTT	CASSGLAPTDTQYF
TRBV11-2	TRBJ1-4	few	NA	TGTGCCAGCAGCTTAGACACTGGGCAGGCTAATGAAAAACTGTTTTTT	CASSLDTGQANEKLFF
TRBV11-3	TRBJ2-5	NA	TRBD2	TGTGCCAGCAGCTCCGGACTAGCGGGGAGAGGCCAAGAGACCCAGTACTTC	CASSSGLAGRGQETQYF
TRBV12-3/TRBV12-4	TRBJ1-1	NA	NA	TGTGCCAGCACCCGGACGGTGAACACTGAAGCTTTCTTT	CASTRTVNTEAFF
TRBV12-5	TRBJ2-1	few	TRBD2	TGTGCTAGTGGCCCGGGGGGGACTCTTCTCTGGAATGAGCAGTTCTTC	CASGPGGTLLWNEQFF
TRBV2	TRBJ2-5	NA	NA	TGTGCCAGCAGTGAAATCGGGCGCGAAGGGACCCAGTACTTC	CASSEIGREGTQYF
TRBV6-6	TRBJ2-3	few	NA	TGTGCCAGCGATCTAGACACAGATACGCAGTATTTT	CASDLDTDTQYF
TRBV4-3	TRBJ1-2	few	TRBD1	TGCGCCAGCAGCCAAGATCAAGGGGGCGGCTATGGCTACACCTTC	CASSQDQGGGYGYTF
TRBV7-9	TRBJ2-3	NA	NA	TGTGCCAGCAGCTCGGCAAACACAGGCACAGATACGCAGTATTTT	CASSSANTGTDTQYF
TRBV7-2	TRBJ1-2	NA	TRBD1	TGTGCCAGCGGGGGGACAGGGGGCGTCTATGGCTACACCTTC	CASGGTGGVYGYTF
TRBV7-2	TRBJ1-2	few	NA	TGTGCCAGCAGCCTAAGTTACAGGGCTTATGGCTACACCTTC	CASSLSYRAYGYTF
TRBV4-2	TRBJ2-1	few	TRBD2	TGTGCCAGCAGCCGTGATGGTGGGAGGGCTGGTGAGCAGTTCTTC	CASSRDGGRAGEQFF
TRBV6-5	TRBJ2-5	NA	TRBD1	TGTGCCAGCAGAGATACAGGGGGCGCAGAGACCCAGTACTTC	CASRDTGGAETQYF
TRBV4-3	TRBJ2-2	NA	NA	TGCGCCAGCAGCCAAATCTCGACTCTCACCGGGGAGCTGTTTTTT	CASSQISTLTGELFF
TRBV7-2	TRBJ2-3	once	TRBD2	TGTGCCAGCAGCCGTGCTAGCGGGGGGGCTTCGATCATAGATACGCAGTATTTT	CASSRASGGASIIDTQYF
TRBV11-2	TRBJ1-6	NA	NA	TGTGCCAGCAGCACTTGGAGCTCCTATAATTCACCCCTCCACTTT	CASSTWSSYNSPLHF
TRBV25-1	TRBJ2-1	NA	TRBD2	TGTGCCAGCAGTGAATATGGGAGGGGCAATGAGCAGTTCTTC	CASSEYGRGNEQFF
TRBV23-1	TRBJ1-5	few	NA	TGCGGCAGGAGCAATCAGCCCCAGCATTTT	CGRSNQPQHF
TRBV6-2/TRBV6-3	TRBJ2-7	NA	NA	TGTGCCAGCAGCCCCACCGGGGGATGGTCCTACGAGCAGTACTTC	CASSPTGGWSYEQYF